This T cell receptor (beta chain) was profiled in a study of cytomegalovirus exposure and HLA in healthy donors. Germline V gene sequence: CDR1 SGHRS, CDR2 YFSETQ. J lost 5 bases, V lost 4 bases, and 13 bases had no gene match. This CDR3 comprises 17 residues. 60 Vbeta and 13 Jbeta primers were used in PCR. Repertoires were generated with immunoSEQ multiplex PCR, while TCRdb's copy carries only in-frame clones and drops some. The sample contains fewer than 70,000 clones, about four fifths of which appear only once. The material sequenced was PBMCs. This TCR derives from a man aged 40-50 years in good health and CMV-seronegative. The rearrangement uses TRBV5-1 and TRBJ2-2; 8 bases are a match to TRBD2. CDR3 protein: CASSPGGSRTGTGELFF. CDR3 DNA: TGCGCCAGCAGCCCGGGGGGGTCTAGGACTGGGACCGGGGAGCTGTTTTTT.